A single sample is the source of the 30 T cell receptor beta chains below, sequenced in a study of blood T cell repertoires in COVID-19. The protocol was immunoSEQ multiplex PCR, while the TCRdb copy is restricted to in-frame clones and leaves out a portion. This sample carries under 150,000 clones, roughly 90% of them seen once, and the ten largest clones take 8% to 9%. The sequenced material came from peripheral blood. Source of these receptors: a woman in her 70s who had recovered from COVID-19.

The chain employs TRBV5-1 and TRBJ2-7, with 9 bases lining up with TRBD1. Per the germline V gene, CDR1 is SGHRS and CDR2 is YFSETQ. The ends lost 3 bases at V and 5 bases at J; junction bases unmatched: 6. The CDR3 runs to 14 residues. Here the CDR3 DNA reads TGCGCCAGCAGCTCGGGACAGGGTCCCGACGAGCAGTACTTC. Its translation is CASSSGQGPDEQYF. Full variable domain (rest looked up from reference TRBV5-1 and TRBJ2-7): KAGVTQTPRYLIKTRGQQVTLSCSPISGHRSVSWYQQTPGQGLQFLFEYFSETQRNKGNFPGRFSGRQFSNSRSEMNVSTLELGDSALYLCASSSGQGPDEQYFGPGTRLTVT.

The V call is TRBV19, the J call TRBJ1-6; 8 bases are a match to TRBD1. The germline V gene has CDR1 LNHDA and CDR2 SQIVND (reference sequence). This CDR3 is built from 15 residues. V dropped 4 bases and J dropped 9; count of bases not matched to a gene: 8. CDR3 region: CASSRVDRDGSPLHF. In DNA, the CDR3 is TGTGCCAGTAGTAGGGTGGACAGGGATGGTTCACCCCTCCACTTT.

This clone was detected only a few times. The genes are TRBV10-1 and TRBJ1-5, with 8 bases lining up with TRBD1. CDR1 and CDR2 (germline): WNHNN, SYGVQD (reference sequence). After removal of 9 bases from V and 1 base from J, the junction contained 2 bases not matched to a gene. The CDR3 runs to 13 residues. The CDR3 DNA reads TGCGCCAGGTGGACAGGGAGCAATCAGCCCCAGCATTTT. Its protein is CARWTGSNQPQHF.

The chain has TRBV7-3 and TRBJ1-5; perhaps TRBD1 as D (6 bases). Germline V gene data show CDR1 as SGHTA and CDR2 as FQGTGA. The CDR3 consists of 13 residues. V was clipped by 5 bases and J by 4 bases, with 9 bases between them. The CDR3 here is CASSLGQNQPQHF. The CDR3 nucleotides are TGTGCCAGCAGCCTAGGACAGAATCAGCCCCAGCATTTT.

This chain uses TRBV11-2 with TRBJ2-7, with D unclear. The V end lost 5 bases, the J end lost 0 bases, and 8 bases lay between the germline ends. The CDR3 spans 13 residues. Looked up from germline, CDR1 is SGHAT and CDR2 is FQNNGV. For the CDR3, the DNA is TGTGCCAGCAGCACCGGGTCCTCCTACGAGCAGTACTTC. It is translated as CASSTGSSYEQYF. Full variable domain (missing parts from reference TRBV11-2 and TRBJ2-7): EAGVAQSPRYKIIEKRQSVAFWCNPISGHATLYWYQQILGQGPKLLIQFQNNGVVDDSQLPKDRFSAERLKGVDSTLKIQPAKLEDSAVYLCASSTGSSYEQYFGPGTRLTVT.

The V and J genes are TRBV2 and TRBJ2-5; 11 bases fit TRBD2. Trimming took 7 bases from V and 3 from J; bases not matched to a gene: 4. Germline CDR1 is SNHLY and CDR2 is FYNNEI. The CDR3 spans 14 residues. The CDR3 DNA reads TGTGCCAGCATGGAGACTAGCGGGAAAGAGACCCAGTACTTC. It codes for CASMETSGKETQYF.

The rearrangement uses TRBV5-6 and TRBJ1-6, with 8 bases that match TRBD1. The junction had 6 bases not matched to a gene; V was cut back by 3 bases and J by 10 bases. Germline assignment: CDR1 SGHDT and CDR2 YYEEEE. The CDR3 has 14 amino acids. The CDR3, as DNA: TGTGCCAGCAGCTCAGGGGGCTGGGACTCACCCCTCCACTTT. As protein: CASSSGGWDSPLHF.

The chain has TRBV28 and TRBJ2-7; the match to TRBD1 covers 11 bases. From germline, CDR1 is MDHEN and CDR2 SYDVKM. V lost 6 bases, J lost 3 bases, and 7 bases stayed unmatched. The CDR3 is 15 residues long. Written as DNA, the CDR3 is TGTGCCAGCAGGATAGGACAGGGGGCCGGCTACGAGCAGTACTTC. This codes for CASRIGQGAGYEQYF. The variable domain in full, with the rest retrieved from reference TRBV28 and TRBJ2-7, is DVKVTQSSRYLVKRTGEKVFLECVQDMDHENMFWYRQDPGLGLRLIYFSYDVKMKEKGDIPEGYSVSREKKERFSLILESASTNQTSMYLCASRIGQGAGYEQYFGPGTRLTVT.

With respect to this clone: The identical CDR3 is also encoded by other nucleotide sequences in the sample. The CDR3 sequence: CASSSWGGTEAFF. DNA of the CDR3: TGTGCCAGCAGTTCCTGGGGGGGCACTGAAGCTTTCTTT. The rearrangement joins TRBV12-3 or TRBV12-4 to TRBJ1-1, with a tentative D call TRBD1 (5 bases). CDR3 length: 13 residues. The V gene lost 4 bases and the J gene lost 4 bases, with 10 bases spanning the gap.

This clone occurred once. CDR3 loop: CASSEQPSGANVLTF. The CDR3, as DNA: TGCGCCAGCAGTGAACAGCCCTCCGGGGCCAACGTCCTGACTTTC. The V and J genes are TRBV10-2 and TRBJ2-6; no clear D gene. The CDR3 has 15 residues. Trimming pared 3 bases from V and 4 bases from J, leaving 10 bases between. Per germline, CDR1 WSHSY and CDR2 SAAADI.

Only a few counts were recorded for this clone. This chain's CDR3 is CASSSTSFGEQFF. Written as DNA, the CDR3 is TGTGCCAGCAGCTCCACTAGTTTCGGTGAGCAGTTCTTC. The V gene is TRBV28, the J gene TRBJ2-1, with D possibly being TRBD2 (5 bases). V was clipped by 6 bases and J by 9 bases, with 15 bases between them. CDR3 length: 13 residues. In germline, CDR1 is MDHEN, CDR2 SYDVKM.

The CDR3 here is CSVGGALYEQYF. For the CDR3, the DNA is TGCAGCGTTGGCGGAGCCCTCTACGAGCAGTACTTC. The V gene is TRBV29-1, the J gene TRBJ2-7; no reliable D call. Germline V gene lookup returns CDR1 SQVTM and CDR2 ANQGSEA. Trimming pared 4 bases from V and 3 bases from J, leaving 10 bases between. This CDR3 is built from 12 residues.

J is TRBJ1-5 and V is TRBV29-1, with 8 bases aligning to TRBD1. Per the germline V gene, CDR1 is SQVTM and CDR2 is ANQGSEA. The trim removed 4 bases at V and 1 base at J, leaving 6 bases unmatched. The CDR3 loop spans 15 amino acids. The CDR3 region has the DNA TGCAGCGTTGGTGGGACAGGAGGGAGCAATCAGCCCCAGCATTTT. Its translation: CSVGGTGGSNQPQHF. The variable domain in full, completed from reference TRBV29-1 and TRBJ1-5, reads SAVISQKPSRDICQRGTSLTIQCQVDSQVTMMFWYRQQPGQSLTLIATANQGSEATYESGFVIDKFPISRPNLTFSTLTVSNMSPEDSSIYLCSVGGTGGSNQPQHFGDGTRLSIL.

The rearrangement uses TRBV6-5 and TRBJ1-1; tentative D call: TRBD1 (6 bases). The CDR3 is 15 amino acids. Germline loops: CDR1 MNHEY, CDR2 SVGAGI. The germline V and J ends were trimmed by 8 bases and 1 base, with 17 bases remaining between them. CDR3 loop: CASCPPGHQNTEAFF. The CDR3, as DNA: TGTGCCAGCTGTCCCCCGGGACATCAGAACACTGAAGCTTTCTTT.

This sequence joins TRBV4-1 and TRBJ2-5; 12 bases map to TRBD1. The V segment lost 6 bases and the J segment 6 bases; nucleotides outside the gene matches: 8. Germline lookup yields CDR1 MGHRA and CDR2 YSYEKL. The CDR3 is 15 residues long. The CDR3 loop reads CASSSGTGGYKTQYF. CDR3 in DNA: TGCGCCAGCAGTTCCGGGACAGGGGGCTATAAGACCCAGTACTTC.

V and J are TRBV4-3 and TRBJ2-2; D gene ambiguous. V was shortened by 0 bases and J by 6 bases, with 5 bases between the two germline ends. This CDR3 region has 13 residues. Germline V gene data show CDR1 as LGHNA and CDR2 as YSLEER. CDR3 in DNA: TGCGCCAGCAGCCAAGATCGGGCCGGGGAGCTGTTTTTT. The encoded protein is CASSQDRAGELFF.

The chain is built from TRBV28 and TRBJ2-6; TRBD1 matches 12 bases. Germline CDR1 is MDHEN and CDR2 is SYDVKM. The CDR3 is 18 residues long. V was pared by 5 bases and J by 3 bases, with 8 bases of the junction left unmatched. CDR3 sequence (DNA): TGTGCCAGCAGTCAGCCGGGACAGGGGGCGCATGGGGCCAACGTCCTGACTTTC. It yields the protein CASSQPGQGAHGANVLTF.

The chain couples TRBV14 to TRBJ1-2, with D unresolved. Germline CDR1 SGHDN, CDR2 FVKESK. The CDR3 consists of 13 residues. V shed 4 bases and J shed 3 bases, with 9 bases lying between them. The DNA for the CDR3 is TGTGCCAGCAGCCCGCCGCACTACTATGGCTACACCTTC. It codes for CASSPPHYYGYTF.

The chain carries TRBV6-2 or TRBV6-3 and TRBJ2-4; TRBD1 matches 10 bases. CDR3 length: 18 amino acids. Germline-derived CDR1 and CDR2 are MNHEY and SVGEGT. V shed 6 bases and J 1 base; nucleotides not matched to a gene: 12. The CDR3 sequence is CASSLGFAGQGAKNIQYF. The CDR3 DNA follows: TGTGCCAGCAGCCTGGGATTTGCGGGACAGGGGGCCAAAAACATTCAGTACTTC.

This clone is a singleton in its sample. Written as DNA, the CDR3 is TGTGCCTGGAGTGTAAACAGAAACTATGGCTACACCTTC. Translated: CAWSVNRNYGYTF. The chain is built from TRBV30 and TRBJ1-2; D gene ambiguous. Per germline, CDR1 GTSNPN and CDR2 SVGIG (reference sequence). The CDR3 is made up of 13 amino acids. V was trimmed by 0 bases and J by 2 bases, leaving 7 bases between them.

The V gene is TRBV11-2, the J gene TRBJ2-1; no reliable D call. CDR1 and CDR2 (germline): SGHAT, FQNNGV. Trimming removed 1 base from V and 6 bases from J, with 7 bases in between. This CDR3 has 13 amino acids. The CDR3 DNA follows: TGTGCCAGCAGCTTAGGGAGAGCCAATGAGCAGTTCTTC. Its protein is CASSLGRANEQFF.

This clone was observed once. This chain connects TRBV28 to TRBJ2-5, with 9 bases identical to TRBD2. This CDR3 spans 14 amino acids. With 6 bases clipped from V and 5 bases from J, the junction kept 7 bases outside the gene matches. CDR1 and CDR2 (germline): MDHEN, SYDVKM. The DNA for the CDR3 is TGTGCCAGCAGGGCGGGAGGGGGCCGGGAGACCCAGTACTTC. Translation gives CASRAGGGRETQYF.

This chain joins TRBV5-1 and TRBJ2-3; 15 bases fit TRBD2. CDR1 and CDR2 from the germline V gene are SGHRS and YFSETQ. The CDR3 has 15 residues. J lost 11 bases, V lost 4 bases, and 8 bases had no gene match. CDR3 region: CASSPGLAGGPGQYF. The CDR3, as DNA: TGCGCCAGCAGCCCAGGACTAGCGGGAGGGCCAGGGCAGTATTTT.

This clone was counted between two and nine times. This rearrangement joins TRBV2 to TRBJ2-1, with 8 bases that match TRBD1. Germline CDR1 reads SNHLY; CDR2 reads FYNNEI. This CDR3 spans 14 amino acids. V lost 7 bases, J lost 3 bases, and 5 bases stayed unmatched. CDR3 nucleotides: TGTGCCAGCATCGCACAGGGGGTCTACAATGAGCAGTTCTTC. Its translation is CASIAQGVYNEQFF.

V usage is TRBV30 and J usage is TRBJ2-3; 15 nucleotides align to TRBD2. Losses at the gene ends were 2 bases for V and 6 bases for J; bases not matched to a gene: 9. Germline-derived CDR1 and CDR2 are GTSNPN and SVGIG (reference sequence). This CDR3 region has 17 residues. The CDR3 is CAWSSPGLAGGGDTQYF. The CDR3, as DNA: TGTGCCTGGAGTTCACCGGGACTAGCGGGGGGAGGGGATACGCAGTATTTT.

The rearrangement uses TRBV25-1 and TRBJ1-5, with D perhaps TRBD1 (5 bases). CDR3 size: 14 residues. Per germline, CDR1 MGHDK and CDR2 SYGVNS. V lost 4 bases, J lost 6 bases, and 13 bases lay in between. The CDR3 bases are TGTGCCAGCAGTGGGTCGGGGGGAGGTCAGCCCCAGCATTTT. Translated: CASSGSGGGQPQHF. Variable domain in full (rest from reference TRBV25-1 and TRBJ1-5): EADIYQTPRYLVIGTGKKITLECSQTMGHDKMYWYQQDPGMELHLIHYSYGVNSTEKGDLSSESTVSRIRTEHFPLTLESARPSHTSQYLCASSGSGGGQPQHFGDGTRLSIL.

The chain links TRBV3-1 (or the pseudogene TRBV3-2) to TRBJ2-2; D may be TRBD1 (5 bases). Trimming removed 4 bases at V and 7 bases at J, with 16 bases between. The germline V gene encodes CDR1 LGHDT and CDR2 YNNKEL (reference sequence). This CDR3 region has 15 residues. CDR3 protein: CASSLAQGSGGELFF. CDR3 bases: TGTGCCAGCAGCCTCGCGCAGGGCTCGGGCGGGGAGCTGTTTTTT.

The chain is built from TRBV5-1 and TRBJ2-5, with 7 bases fitting TRBD2. The CDR3 covers 13 residues. Per germline, CDR1 SGHRS and CDR2 YFSETQ. Losses at the gene ends were 4 bases for V and 4 bases for J; bases not matched to a gene: 4. The DNA for the CDR3 is TGCGCCAGCAGCCCCACTAGCGCAGAGACCCAGTACTTC. This translates into CASSPTSAETQYF.

The J gene is TRBJ1-2, the V gene TRBV11-2; D might be TRBD1 (5 bases). CDR3 size: 15 residues. Trimming took 0 bases from V and 2 from J, leaving 10 bases between them. In germline, CDR1 is SGHAT, CDR2 FQNNGV. CDR3 DNA sequence: TGTGCCAGCAGCTTAGAGTTCCGGGGGAACTATGGCTACACCTTC. Translating it yields CASSLEFRGNYGYTF. The entire variable domain, with the rest obtained from reference TRBV11-2 and TRBJ1-2, is as follows: EAGVAQSPRYKIIEKRQSVAFWCNPISGHATLYWYQQILGQGPKLLIQFQNNGVVDDSQLPKDRFSAERLKGVDSTLKIQPAKLEDSAVYLCASSLEFRGNYGYTFGSGTRLTVV.

This clone has a handful of counts. V gene TRBV27 combines with J gene TRBJ1-4, with no clear D. The germline gives CDR1 MNHEY, CDR2 SMNVEV (reference sequence). The V end was cut by 5 bases, the J end by 0 bases, with 7 bases between. The CDR3 runs to 14 residues. The CDR3 DNA follows: TGTGCCAGCAGTCCGCGCGCAACTAATGAAAAACTGTTTTTT. It translates to CASSPRATNEKLFF.